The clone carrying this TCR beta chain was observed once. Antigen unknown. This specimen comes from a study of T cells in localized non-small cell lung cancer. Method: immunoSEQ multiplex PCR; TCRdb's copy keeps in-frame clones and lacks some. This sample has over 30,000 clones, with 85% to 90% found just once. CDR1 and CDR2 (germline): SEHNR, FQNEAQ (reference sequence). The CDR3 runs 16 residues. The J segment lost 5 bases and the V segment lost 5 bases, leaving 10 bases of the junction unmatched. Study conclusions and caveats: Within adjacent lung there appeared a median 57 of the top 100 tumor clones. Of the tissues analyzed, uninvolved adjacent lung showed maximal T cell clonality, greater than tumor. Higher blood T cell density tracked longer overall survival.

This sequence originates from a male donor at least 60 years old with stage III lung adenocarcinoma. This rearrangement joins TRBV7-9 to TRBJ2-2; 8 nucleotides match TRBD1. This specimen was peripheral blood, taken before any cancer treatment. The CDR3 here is CASSPQNRGRTGELFF. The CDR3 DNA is TGTGCCAGCAGCCCGCAAAACAGGGGGAGAACCGGGGAGCTGTTTTTT.